The 26 T cell receptor beta chains in this list originate from one sample, sequenced in a study of T-cell reconstitution after alpha-beta-depleted transplantation in children. TCRbeta library construction was performed incorporating unique molecular identifiers. TCRdb passed the PCR reads through MiXCR, listing each CDR3 protein once. The sample includes about 350,000 distinct CDR3 sequences, 15% to 20% of them seen just once. The sequencing here drew on PBMCs, mostly from graft donor cells, taken 360 days after TCRalphabeta/CD19-depleted stem cell transplant. These receptor sequences come from a male patient aged 2 to 10 who had a stem cell transplant for acute lymphoblastic leukemia, so the T cells may come from the graft donor.

The chain combines TRBV5-6 with TRBJ2-7; tentatively, D is TRBD1 or TRBD2 (6 bases each). This CDR3 comprises 15 residues. CDR1 SGHDT and CDR2 YYEEEE come from the germline V gene. V lost 2 bases to trimming and J lost 3 bases, with 15 bases between them. The CDR3 DNA reads TGTGCCAGCAGCTTCGCGGGGACAACCGACTACGAGCAGTACTTC. It encodes CASSFAGTTDYEQYF.

This chain joins TRBV6-1 and TRBJ2-2, with D uncertain. Germline loops: CDR1 MNHNS, CDR2 SASEGT. Trimming stripped 6 bases from V and 2 bases from J, with 13 bases between. The CDR3 has 15 amino acids. DNA of the CDR3: TGTGCCAGCAGCCGGACGGTCGTTAACACCGGGGAGCTGTTTTTT. Translated: CASSRTVVNTGELFF.

This chain uses TRBV5-1 with TRBJ1-1; D possibly corresponds to TRBD1 (6 bases). The CDR3 contains 14 residues. Germline V gene sequence: CDR1 SGHRS, CDR2 YFSETQ. The V gene lost 0 bases and the J gene lost 6 bases, with 12 bases spanning the gap. Here the CDR3 reads CASSLEAWGPEAFF. The CDR3 bases are TGCGCCAGCAGCTTGGAGGCTTGGGGGCCTGAAGCTTTCTTT.

This clonotype has ten or more counts. The chain joins TRBV7-2 to TRBJ1-1, with 8 bases that match TRBD1. With 3 bases clipped from V and 5 bases from J, the junction kept 5 bases outside the gene matches. The CDR3 totals 14 residues. Germline V gene lookup returns CDR1 SGHTA and CDR2 FQGNSA. CDR3 amino acids: CASSFYRQGTEAFF. CDR3 DNA: TGTGCCAGCAGCTTTTACCGACAGGGGACTGAAGCTTTCTTT.

This clonotype has more than one count but fewer than ten. CDR3 in DNA: TGTGCCAGCAGCCTCGGACAGGGGCTCTCACAGTTCTTC. Translation gives CASSLGQGLSQFF. The gene calls are TRBV28 and TRBJ2-1, with TRBD1 matching over 9 bases. Germline V gene lookup returns CDR1 MDHEN and CDR2 SYDVKM. J lost 13 bases, V lost 6 bases, and 10 bases had no gene match. This CDR3 region has 13 residues.

The chain employs TRBV19 and TRBJ2-7; the D gene is possibly TRBD1 (5 bases). Germline CDR1 and CDR2: LNHDA and SQIVND (reference sequence). Trimming took off 6 bases at V and 2 bases at J, with 14 bases between the two ends. The CDR3 sequence is 14 residues long. The chain's CDR3 is CASRSVGHPYEQYF. CDR3 DNA: TGTGCCAGTAGGTCGGTTGGACATCCCTACGAGCAGTACTTC.

The chain combines TRBV4-1 with TRBJ2-1, with TRBD2 identical over 7 bases. Trimming cost V 0 bases and J 4 bases; bases outside gene matches: 6. This CDR3 has 16 amino acids. Germline lookup yields CDR1 MGHRA and CDR2 YSYEKL. CDR3 sequence: CASSQDPGLTYNEQFF. In nucleotides, the CDR3 is TGCGCCAGCAGCCAAGATCCGGGACTAACTTACAATGAGCAGTTCTTC.

The rearrangement joins TRBV7-2 to TRBJ2-3; the match to TRBD2 covers 12 bases. V was clipped by 10 bases and J by 6 bases; unmatched bases: 5. This CDR3 is 13 amino acids long. Looked up from germline, CDR1 is SGHTA and CDR2 is FQGNSA. The CDR3 protein is CATSGRDGDTQYF. CDR3 DNA: TGTGCCACTAGCGGGAGGGACGGGGATACGCAGTATTTT.

This clonotype has a handful of counts. The chain employs TRBV6-1 and TRBJ2-1; 13 nucleotides match TRBD2. Germline V gene sequence: CDR1 MNHNS, CDR2 SASEGT. V was clipped by 6 bases and J by 0 bases; unmatched bases: 8. CDR3 length: 18 residues. CDR3 protein: CASRGGLAGSSSYNEQFF. For the CDR3, the DNA is TGTGCCAGCAGAGGGGGACTAGCGGGAAGTAGCTCCTACAATGAGCAGTTCTTC.

There are a few counts of this clonotype. The genes are TRBV18 and TRBJ1-6; 11 bases line up with TRBD1. The CDR3 is 15 amino acids. Germline V gene lookup returns CDR1 KGHSH and CDR2 LQKENI. V trimming: 3 bases; J trimming: 9 bases; junction bases outside the gene matches: 4. CDR3 amino acids: CASSPRDRGSSPLHF. In DNA, the CDR3 is TGTGCCAGCTCACCGAGGGACAGGGGGAGTTCACCCCTCCACTTT.

This clonotype turned up a few times. V usage is TRBV11-2 and J usage is TRBJ2-3; 7 positions agree with TRBD1. With V trimmed by 5 bases and J by 2 bases, 7 bases remained unmatched. Germline loops: CDR1 SGHAT, CDR2 FQNNGV. This CDR3 spans 15 amino acids. The CDR3 DNA reads TGTGCCAGCAGCGGCTGGACAGGATCCACAGATACGCAGTATTTT. Encoded protein: CASSGWTGSTDTQYF.

This clonotype was counted between two and nine times. V usage is TRBV12-3 or TRBV12-4 and J usage is TRBJ2-1; 8 bases map to TRBD1. There are 15 residues in the CDR3. The V and J ends lost 7 bases and 6 bases, in that order; junction bases with no gene match: 11. The DNA for the CDR3 is TGTGCCAGCAACCCCTCCCCGGACAGGGTCAATGAGCAGTTCTTC. Its protein product is CASNPSPDRVNEQFF.

The sample holds a few counts of this clonotype. This sequence joins TRBV29-1 and TRBJ2-7; 7 bases are shared with TRBD1. V shed 4 bases, J shed 2 bases, and the junction held 11 bases outside the gene matches. The CDR3 has 15 residues. Per germline, CDR1 SQVTM and CDR2 ANQGSEA. The DNA of the CDR3 is TGCAGCGTTGGTCCCGCGACAGGGCCCCCCTACGAGCAGTACTTC. The encoded protein is CSVGPATGPPYEQYF.

This clonotype occurred a few times. The chain uses TRBV7-2 and TRBJ2-2, with no clear D. Trimming stripped 2 bases from V and 2 bases from J, with 9 bases between. The germline gives CDR1 SGHTA, CDR2 FQGNSA. This CDR3 comprises 15 residues. The CDR3: CASSLWSTNTGELFF. The DNA for the CDR3 is TGTGCCAGCAGCTTATGGTCCACCAACACCGGGGAGCTGTTTTTT.

V gene TRBV4-3 combines with J gene TRBJ2-3; D unresolved. The CDR3 has 15 residues. The germline V and J ends were trimmed by 1 base and 5 bases, with 13 bases remaining between them. Germline CDR1 reads LGHNA; CDR2 reads YSLEER. CDR3 sequence: CASSQVGSNGDTQYF. In DNA, the CDR3 is TGCGCCAGCAGCCAAGTCGGTTCTAACGGAGATACGCAGTATTTT.

About this clonotype itself: The junction departs from the called germline gene at one end, perhaps through a read error. V and J are TRBV28 and TRBJ1-5; D may be TRBD1 (5 bases). Germline CDR1 and CDR2: MDHEN and SYDVKM. The CDR3 is made up of 14 amino acids. The CDR3 nucleotides are TGTGGCAGCAGTTTCCAGGGTAGGGATCAGCCCCAGCATTTT. The encoded protein is CGSSFQGRDQPQHF.

This clonotype was counted ten times or more. The J gene is TRBJ1-3, the V gene TRBV28; D is ambiguous. CDR1 and CDR2 (germline): MDHEN, SYDVKM. This CDR3 is 19 amino acids long. Trimming removed 4 bases from V and 2 bases from J, with 24 bases in between. The CDR3 here is CASSSPGVSSPSAGNTIYF. In DNA form, the CDR3 reads TGTGCCAGCAGTTCCCCGGGCGTCAGTTCACCGTCTGCTGGAAACACCATATATTTT.

The J gene is TRBJ1-1, the V gene TRBV4-2; maybe TRBD1 (5 bases). The V and J ends lost 2 bases and 0 bases respectively, with 10 bases between them. CDR3 length: 15 amino acids. Germline CDR1 LGHNA, CDR2 YNFKEQ. In DNA form, the CDR3 reads TGTGCCAGCAGCCAAACAGGACAAATGAACACTGAAGCTTTCTTT. Residues: CASSQTGQMNTEAFF.

This clonotype was recorded a few times. The rearrangement uses TRBV29-1 and TRBJ1-1; 7 bases align to TRBD1. Trimming took 5 bases from V and 2 from J; bases not matched to a gene: 8. This CDR3 is built from 14 residues. Germline CDR1 and CDR2: SQVTM and ANQGSEA. CDR3 DNA sequence: TGCAGCGTTCGGGACAGTTTGGGAAACACTGAAGCTTTCTTT. As protein: CSVRDSLGNTEAFF.

This clonotype was counted many times. The gene calls are TRBV5-1 and TRBJ2-7; the D gene is possibly TRBD1 (5 bases). V was clipped by 1 base and J by 4 bases, with 15 bases between them. The CDR3 consists of 15 residues. In germline, CDR1 is SGHRS, CDR2 YFSETQ. Here the CDR3 DNA reads TGCGCCAGCAGCTTGTTACCAGGGCCCCTATACGAGCAGTACTTC. This codes for CASSLLPGPLYEQYF.

This chain uses TRBV7-2 with TRBJ2-7, with a weak D call TRBD2 (6 bases). CDR1 and CDR2 from the germline V gene are SGHTA and FQGNSA. V was trimmed by 4 bases and J by 4 bases, leaving 17 bases between them. The CDR3 has 15 residues. CDR3 region: CASSSVGGVRYEQYF. The CDR3 bases are TGTGCCAGCAGCTCGGTCGGCGGGGTACGATACGAGCAGTACTTC.

This clonotype was counted only a few times. The chain joins TRBV3-1 to TRBJ1-1, with no clear D. This CDR3 region has 14 residues. Germline V gives CDR1 LGHDT, CDR2 YNNKEL (reference sequence). Trimming left V 1 base short and J 1 base short, with 7 bases between. The CDR3 DNA sequence: TGTGCCAGCAGCCAAGTAGCACAGAACACTGAAGCTTTCTTT. Protein: CASSQVAQNTEAFF.

This clonotype was seen more than once but under ten times. The gene calls are TRBV6-1 and TRBJ2-3; D gene unclear. The CDR3 consists of 13 residues. V was pared by 7 bases and J by 3 bases, with 11 bases between. Germline CDR1 reads MNHNS; CDR2 reads SASEGT. CDR3 amino acids: CASTRGSTDTQYF. CDR3 coding DNA: TGTGCCAGCACACGCGGATCAACAGATACGCAGTATTTT.

In this sample, this clonotype turned up many times. The V gene is TRBV9, the J gene TRBJ1-1; the D is unclear. CDR1 SGDLS and CDR2 YYNGEE come from the germline V gene. V was shortened by 0 bases and J by 4 bases, with 10 bases between the two germline ends. This CDR3 is built from 14 residues. DNA of the CDR3: TGTGCCAGCAGCGTAGACCCTACGAGCACTGAAGCTTTCTTT. Protein: CASSVDPTSTEAFF.

DNA for the CDR3: TGTGCCAGCAGTTTAAGGGGGGGGCTGGGTCCAGGATCACCCAATGAGCAGTTCTTC. Encoded protein: CASSLRGGLGPGSPNEQFF. The chain carries TRBV27 and TRBJ2-1; a possible D gene is TRBD2 (7 bases). Germline V gives CDR1 MNHEY, CDR2 SMNVEV (reference sequence). Trimming pared 2 bases from V and 6 bases from J, leaving 26 bases between. This CDR3 contains 19 residues.

In this sample, this clonotype turned up many times. DNA of the CDR3: TGTGCCAGCAGTTCACAGGGTGCCTATAATTCACCCCTCCACTTT. Translation gives CASSSQGAYNSPLHF. This chain uses TRBV12-3 or TRBV12-4 with TRBJ1-6; D perhaps matches TRBD1 (6 bases). Trimming pared 4 bases from V and 2 bases from J, leaving 9 bases between. The length of the CDR3 is 15 residues.